Below, 11 T cell receptor beta chains from the same sample are listed, as sequenced in a study of blood T cell repertoires in COVID-19. Using immunoSEQ multiplex PCR, the repertoire was profiled, and TCRdb retains in-frame clones only, with some absent. In the table there are more than 200,000 clones, 86% of which are singletons. Sequencing was carried out using peripheral blood. The receptor set was obtained from a man aged 45-65 years with COVID-19, enrolled during active disease.

The V gene is TRBV4-2, the J gene TRBJ2-3; 15 positions match TRBD2. V lost 0 bases, J lost 4 bases, and 8 bases stayed unmatched. The CDR3 is 19 amino acids. Germline V gene sequence: CDR1 LGHNA, CDR2 YNFKEQ. Here the CDR3 DNA reads TGTGCCAGCAGCCAAGATTGGACTAGCGGGGGGGCCGTGGCAGATACGCAGTATTTT. Translating it yields CASSQDWTSGGAVADTQYF.

In this sample, this clone turned up a few times. The chain has TRBV12-5 and TRBJ1-5; 7 bases line up with TRBD1. Germline V gene sequence: CDR1 LGHNT, CDR2 FRNRAP. V trimming: 4 bases; J trimming: 4 bases; junction bases outside the gene matches: 13. The CDR3 has 17 amino acids. CDR3 amino acids: CASGSSSGTAINQPQHF. CDR3 coding DNA: TGTGCTAGTGGTTCGTCATCCGGGACAGCTATAAATCAGCCCCAGCATTTT.

This clone was detected only a few times. The chain combines TRBV2 with TRBJ1-5, with D possibly being TRBD1 (6 bases). CDR1 is SNHLY, CDR2 FYNNEI, per germline. The CDR3 runs to 15 residues. The germline V and J ends were trimmed by 7 bases and 1 base, with 14 bases remaining between them. For the CDR3, the DNA is TGTGCCAGCACAAGGGACACAGGGAGCAATCAGCCCCAGCATTTT. Translating it yields CASTRDTGSNQPQHF.

CDR3 sequence reads: CASSLAGTGGFYEQFF. The CDR3 nucleotides are TGTGCCAGCAGCTTGGCCGGGACAGGGGGTTTCTATGAGCAGTTCTTC. This sequence joins TRBV5-5 and TRBJ2-1; 11 positions match TRBD1. The ends lost 0 bases at V and 8 bases at J; junction bases unmatched: 7. The germline gives CDR1 SGHKS, CDR2 YYEKEE (reference sequence). The CDR3 runs to 16 residues.

The V call is TRBV28, the J call TRBJ2-5; a possible D gene is TRBD2 (6 bases). CDR1 and CDR2 from the germline V gene are MDHEN and SYDVKM. The V end lost 5 bases, the J end lost 9 bases, and 10 bases lay between the germline ends. The CDR3 consists of 11 residues. CDR3 protein: CASSGWEAQYF. CDR3 nucleotide sequence: TGTGCCAGCAGTGGATGGGAGGCCCAGTACTTC.

This clone was detected many times. The gene calls are TRBV2 and TRBJ2-5; no firm D call. CDR1 is SNHLY, CDR2 FYNNEI, per germline. The CDR3 contains 14 residues. V lost 2 bases and J lost 4, with 11 bases in between. The CDR3: CASSEFSALETQYF. The CDR3 region has the DNA TGTGCCAGCAGTGAATTCAGTGCCCTAGAGACCCAGTACTTC.

The CDR3 nucleotides are TGCGCCAGCAGTGCGGACAGGGGGACTGGCTACACCTTC. Protein: CASSADRGTGYTF. The V and J genes are TRBV10-2 and TRBJ1-2; 10 positions agree with TRBD1. The length of the CDR3 is 13 residues. Per germline, CDR1 WSHSY and CDR2 SAAADI. After removal of 4 bases from V and 7 bases from J, the junction contained 3 bases not matched to a gene.

This chain connects TRBV5-4 to TRBJ2-3; TRBD2 matches at 10 bases. This CDR3 is 16 amino acids long. Germline CDR1 and CDR2: SGHNT and YYREEE (reference sequence). With V trimmed by 4 bases and J by 4 bases, 9 bases remained unmatched. CDR3 loop: CASSQKERGGPDTQYF. As DNA, the CDR3 is TGTGCCAGCAGCCAAAAAGAGCGGGGGGGCCCAGATACGCAGTATTTT.

The chain joins TRBV9 to TRBJ2-3; 7 bases are a match to TRBD2. Looked up from germline, CDR1 is SGDLS and CDR2 is YYNGEE. The CDR3 length is 17 residues. J lost 0 bases, V lost 0 bases, and 7 bases had no gene match. Here the CDR3 DNA reads TGTGCCAGCAGCGTAGAGACGGGGGGAACTAGCACAGATACGCAGTATTTT. As protein: CASSVETGGTSTDTQYF.

The rearrangement links TRBV7-2 to TRBJ2-7, with 7 bases aligning to TRBD1. After removal of 5 bases from V and 5 bases from J, the junction contained 9 bases not matched to a gene. The CDR3 contains 14 residues. Germline V CDR1 and CDR2: SGHTA, FQGNSA. This chain's CDR3 is CASSEQGEIDEQYF. The CDR3 DNA reads TGTGCCAGCAGCGAGCAGGGGGAGATAGACGAGCAGTACTTC.

This rearrangement joins TRBV11-1 to TRBJ2-1; possibly TRBD2 for D (6 bases). Germline CDR1 reads SGHAT; CDR2 reads FQDESV (reference sequence). This CDR3 comprises 15 residues. Trimming took 5 bases from V and 3 from J, leaving 14 bases between them. This CDR3 is CASSQGLPIYNEQFF. In DNA, the CDR3 is TGTGCCAGCAGCCAGGGACTCCCAATCTACAATGAGCAGTTCTTC.